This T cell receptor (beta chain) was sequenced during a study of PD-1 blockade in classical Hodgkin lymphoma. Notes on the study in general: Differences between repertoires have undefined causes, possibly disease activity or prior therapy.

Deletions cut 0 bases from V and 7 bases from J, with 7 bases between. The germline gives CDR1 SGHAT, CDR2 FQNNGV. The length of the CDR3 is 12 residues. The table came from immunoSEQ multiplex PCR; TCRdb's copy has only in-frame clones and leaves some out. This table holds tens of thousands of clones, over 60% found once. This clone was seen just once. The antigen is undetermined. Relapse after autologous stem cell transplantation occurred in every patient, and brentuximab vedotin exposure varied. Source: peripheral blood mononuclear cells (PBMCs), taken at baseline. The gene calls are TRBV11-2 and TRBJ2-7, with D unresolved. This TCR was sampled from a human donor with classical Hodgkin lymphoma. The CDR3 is CASSLDSPEQYF. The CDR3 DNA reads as TGTGCCAGCAGCTTAGACTCACCTGAGCAGTACTTC.